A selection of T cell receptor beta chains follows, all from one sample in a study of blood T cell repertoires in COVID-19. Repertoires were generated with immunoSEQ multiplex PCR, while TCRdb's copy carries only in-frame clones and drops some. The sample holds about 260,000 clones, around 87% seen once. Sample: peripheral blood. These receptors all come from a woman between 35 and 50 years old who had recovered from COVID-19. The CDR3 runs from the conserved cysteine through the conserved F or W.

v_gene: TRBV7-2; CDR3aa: CASSLGGNYGYTF
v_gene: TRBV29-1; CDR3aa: CSVEDFQYRASHGYTF
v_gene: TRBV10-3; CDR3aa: CAISGGRHQPQHF
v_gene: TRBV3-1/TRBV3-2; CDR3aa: CASSQGLMGEAEAFF
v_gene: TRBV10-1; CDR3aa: CASSPRGSGGYNEQFF
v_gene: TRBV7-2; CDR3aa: CASSLSRTGNTEAFF
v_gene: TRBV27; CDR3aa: CASSLSPVNTEAFF
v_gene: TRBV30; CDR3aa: CAWSVTPGEAFF
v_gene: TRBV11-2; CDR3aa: CASSLEGAQPQHF
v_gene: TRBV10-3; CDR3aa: CAISVPGQDHYGYTF
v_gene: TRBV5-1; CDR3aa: CASSLGSRVSPLHF
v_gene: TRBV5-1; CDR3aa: CASSLGTGVYTNTEAFF
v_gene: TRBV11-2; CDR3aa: CASSLRALVGTTETQYF
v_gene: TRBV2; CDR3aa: CASSPPGGQPQHF
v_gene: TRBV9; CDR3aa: CASSADIGQETQYF
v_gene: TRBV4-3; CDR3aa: CASSLTTGQYNSPLHF
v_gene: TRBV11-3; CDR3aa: CASSLGGIVMNEQFF
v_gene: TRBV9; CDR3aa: CASSVGGGNTGELFF
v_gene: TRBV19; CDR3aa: CASSIHPTGKVVGTEAFF
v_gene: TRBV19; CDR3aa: CATSPRDSTYLEQYF
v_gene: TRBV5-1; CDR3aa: CASSATGTHEQYF
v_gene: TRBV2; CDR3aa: CASSDYGQGDYGYTF
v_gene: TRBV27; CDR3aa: CASSPRTSYNEQFF
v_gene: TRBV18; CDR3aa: CASSPAARQEKLFF
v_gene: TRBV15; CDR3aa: CATSRDGMTAPYNEQFF
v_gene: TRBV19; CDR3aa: CASPRAGVHEQYF
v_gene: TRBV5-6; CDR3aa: CASSSGTGLPTF
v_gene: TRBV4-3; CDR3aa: CASSQEPQRGSTDTQYF
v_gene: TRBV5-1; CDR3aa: CASSSGQGDNSPLHF
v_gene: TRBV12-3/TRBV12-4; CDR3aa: CASGQGAGQPQHF
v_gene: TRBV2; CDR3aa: CASSLDGMNTEAFF
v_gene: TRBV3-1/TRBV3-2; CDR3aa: CASSQMRGGEQFF
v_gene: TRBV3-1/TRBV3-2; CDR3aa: CASSGAGELLVFF